Below are 20 T cell receptor beta chains sequenced from a single sample in a study of T cell repertoires in cytomegalovirus infection. These receptors are not linked to any known antigen. TCRdb fed the reads into MiXCR, producing one record per CDR3 protein. The sample lists a few hundred thousand distinct CDR3 sequences, roughly 34% seen once, with 17% in the top ten. The sequences come from cultured PBMCs, collected from culture after CMV antigen stimulation. All receptors derive from a human donor in good health (CMV status not recorded). Some clones in this sample may be carry-over from other donors' samples.

There are a few counts of this clonotype. The chain links TRBV7-9 to TRBJ1-2; tentative D call: TRBD1 (6 bases). Looked up from germline, CDR1 is SEHNR and CDR2 is FQNEAQ (reference sequence). The ends were cut back, 6 bases at V and 1 base at J, with 12 bases in the middle. The CDR3 has 14 amino acids. The chain's CDR3 is CASSGDTLNYGYTF. In DNA, the CDR3 is TGTGCCAGCAGTGGGGACACCCTTAACTATGGCTACACCTTC.

This clonotype has a handful of counts. This sequence joins TRBV6-2 or TRBV6-3 and TRBJ1-5; possibly TRBD1 for D (5 bases). Trimming cost V 2 bases and J 1 base, with 18 bases left between them. CDR1 and CDR2 (germline): MNHEY, SVGEGT. The CDR3 covers 18 residues. CDR3 bases: TGTGCCAGCAGTTACCCGACCGGGACCTTTCCCAGCAATCAGCCCCAGCATTTT. As protein: CASSYPTGTFPSNQPQHF.

The chain is built from TRBV20-1 and TRBJ1-4, with 9 bases lining up with TRBD1. The CDR3 consists of 12 residues. The ends lost 5 bases at V and 7 bases at J; junction bases unmatched: 2. Germline V gene lookup returns CDR1 DFQATT and CDR2 SNEGSKA (reference sequence). This CDR3 is CSAPDRGEKLFF. The CDR3, as DNA: TGCAGTGCTCCGGACAGGGGTGAAAAACTGTTTTTT.

This clonotype came up a few times. The gene calls are TRBV19 and TRBJ1-5; 9 nucleotides line up with TRBD1. V shed 6 bases, J shed 3 bases, and the junction held 6 bases outside the gene matches. CDR1 is LNHDA and CDR2 is SQIVND in the germline V gene (reference sequence). The CDR3 length is 15 residues. CDR3 protein: CASRRTGVDNQPQHF. The CDR3 nucleotides read TGTGCCAGTAGGAGGACAGGGGTTGACAATCAGCCCCAGCATTTT.

This clonotype was observed a few times. The gene calls are TRBV20-1 and TRBJ2-1; D unclear. V lost 1 base and J lost 8, with 6 bases in between. Germline V lookup: CDR1 DFQATT, CDR2 SNEGSKA (reference sequence). The CDR3 spans 11 residues. The CDR3 spells CSARGVDEQFF. Written as DNA, the CDR3 is TGCAGTGCTAGAGGGGTAGATGAGCAGTTCTTC.

This chain connects TRBV6-2 or TRBV6-3 to TRBJ2-2; 10 positions match TRBD2. Germline CDR1 and CDR2: MNHEY and SVGEGT. The CDR3 runs to 14 residues. After removal of 4 bases from V and 9 bases from J, the junction contained 5 bases not matched to a gene. The CDR3 DNA reads as TGTGCCAGCAGTTCCCCGGGACTAGCGAGGGAGCTGTTTTTT. This encodes CASSSPGLARELFF.

At least ten counts were recorded for this clonotype. This chain links TRBV6-2 or TRBV6-3 with TRBJ2-7; weak D call: TRBD2 (6 bases). The V and J ends lost 0 bases and 3 bases respectively, with 12 bases between them. Germline V gene lookup returns CDR1 MNHEY and CDR2 SVGEGT. This CDR3 contains 15 residues. The CDR3 sequence is CASSYSGTSFYEQYV. The CDR3 DNA reads as TGTGCCAGCAGTTACTCGGGGACTTCTTTCTACGAGCAGTACGTC.

This clonotype was seen a handful of times. V is TRBV15 and J is TRBJ1-2; D gene unclear. Germline lookup yields CDR1 LNHNV and CDR2 YYDKDF (reference sequence). There are 15 residues in the CDR3. The ends were cut back, 0 bases at V and 4 bases at J, with 12 bases in the middle. CDR3 residues: CATSRDLEGVYGYTF. Written as DNA, the CDR3 is TGTGCCACCAGCAGAGATCTGGAGGGTGTCTATGGCTACACCTTC. Together with reference TRBV15 and TRBJ1-2, the CDR3 gives the full variable domain: DAMVIQNPRYQVTQFGKPVTLSCSQTLNHNVMYWYQQKSSQAPKLLFHYYDKDFNNEADTPDNFQSRRPNTSFCFLDIRSPGLGDTAMYLCATSRDLEGVYGYTFGSGTRLTVV.

This clonotype was picked up a small number of times. The DNA of the CDR3 is TGTGCCAGTACCATGGGACACCCGAACACTGAAGCTTTCTTT. Translated: CASTMGHPNTEAFF. The V call is TRBV19, the J call TRBJ1-1; perhaps TRBD1 as D (6 bases). CDR3 length: 14 residues. CDR1 and CDR2 from the germline V gene are LNHDA and SQIVND (reference sequence). V lost 7 bases, J lost 1 base, and 13 bases lay in between. Together with reference TRBV19 and TRBJ1-1, the CDR3 gives the full variable domain: DGGITQSPKYLFRKEGQNVTLSCEQNLNHDAMYWYRQDPGQGLRLIYYSQIVNDFQKGDIAEGYSVSREKKESFPLTVTSAQKNPTAFYLCASTMGHPNTEAFFGQGTRLTVV.

This clonotype was seen only a few times. The chain recombines TRBV6-2 or TRBV6-3 with TRBJ2-7, with D tentatively TRBD1 (6 bases). The CDR3 covers 14 residues. Germline loops: CDR1 MNHEY, CDR2 SVGEGT. Between the trimmed V and J ends, which lost 6 bases and 4 bases, there was a span of 16 bases. Here the CDR3 reads CASSPRRGSYEQYV. In DNA form, the CDR3 reads TGTGCCAGCAGCCCGAGAAGGGGGAGTTACGAGCAGTACGTC.

This clonotype has only a few counts. The chain combines TRBV7-2 with TRBJ1-3; no definite D call. In germline, CDR1 is SGHTA, CDR2 FQGNSA. The CDR3 runs to 14 residues. V lost 1 base and J lost 2, with 6 bases in between. The DNA of the CDR3 is TGTGCCAGCAGCTTAGAATTTCCTGGAAACACCATATATTTT. It specifies CASSLEFPGNTIYF. The whole variable domain, remainder taken from reference TRBV7-2 and TRBJ1-3, is GAGVSQSPSNKVTEKGKDVELRCDPISGHTALYWYRQSLGQGLEFLIYFQGNSAPDKSGLPSDRFSAERTGGSVSTLTIQRTQQEDSAVYLCASSLEFPGNTIYFGEGSWLTVV.

The chain carries TRBV20-1 and TRBJ1-6; TRBD1 is a possible D gene (6 bases). Per germline, CDR1 DFQATT and CDR2 SNEGSKA (reference sequence). Trimming stripped 1 base from V and 9 bases from J, with 10 bases between. The CDR3 covers 13 residues. The CDR3 DNA reads TGCAGTGCTAGAGGAGGGGGGGGTTCACCCCTCCACTTT. Encoded protein: CSARGGGGSPLHF.

This clonotype has only a few counts. The rearrangement links TRBV9 to TRBJ2-4; tentative D call: TRBD2 (5 bases). The germline V gene has CDR1 SGDLS and CDR2 YYNGEE. This CDR3 is built from 14 residues. Trimming took 0 bases from V and 5 from J, leaving 9 bases between them. The DNA of the CDR3 is TGTGCCAGCAGCGTAGAGGTGGGAGAAAACATTCAGTACTTC. Protein: CASSVEVGENIQYF.

The CDR3: CASKPLTSLTDTQYF. The CDR3, as DNA: TGTGCCAGCAAACCCTTGACTAGCCTCACAGATACGCAGTATTTT. This rearrangement joins TRBV7-6 to TRBJ2-3; 7 bases are a match to TRBD2. The CDR3 covers 15 residues. CDR1 and CDR2 (germline): SGHVS, FNYEAQ. The junction had 9 bases not matched to a gene; V was cut back by 7 bases and J by 2 bases.

This clonotype was seen more than once but under ten times. The V gene is TRBV7-2, the J gene TRBJ2-3; a weak D match, TRBD2 (5 bases). From germline, CDR1 is SGHTA and CDR2 FQGNSA. Trimming shortened V by 2 bases and J by 2 bases, and 11 bases separated the two germline ends. The CDR3 runs 15 residues. CDR3 protein: CASSLTRTFTDTQYF. CDR3 sequence (DNA): TGTGCCAGCAGCTTAACTAGGACCTTCACAGATACGCAGTATTTT.

This clonotype was observed a few times. V usage is TRBV6-1 and J usage is TRBJ1-1; 7 bases line up with TRBD1. Trimming took 2 bases from V and 6 from J; bases not matched to a gene: 6. The germline V gene encodes CDR1 MNHNS and CDR2 SASEGT. This CDR3 comprises 14 residues. In DNA form, the CDR3 reads TGTGCCAGCAGTGAACGGGCCAGGGGGGCTGAAGCTTTCTTT. It specifies CASSERARGAEAFF.

In its sample, this clonotype was seen a few times. The chain is built from TRBV24-1 and TRBJ2-3, with TRBD2 matching over 7 bases. The CDR3 is 13 residues long. CDR1 KGHDR and CDR2 SFDVKD come from the germline V gene. V dropped 8 bases and J dropped 0; count of bases not matched to a gene: 1. Here the CDR3 reads CATKAGSTDTQYF. The CDR3 nucleotides read TGTGCCACCAAAGCGGGGAGCACAGATACGCAGTATTTT.

This sequence joins TRBV25-1 and TRBJ2-1; D gene ambiguous. Trimming stripped 4 bases from V and 7 bases from J, with 14 bases between. Looked up from germline, CDR1 is MGHDK and CDR2 is SYGVNS. The CDR3 length is 14 residues. CDR3 nucleotides: TGTGCCAGCAGTGGCTACTCTCCCGAGAATGAGCAGTTCTTC. Protein sequence: CASSGYSPENEQFF. Full variable domain (rest looked up from reference TRBV25-1 and TRBJ2-1): EADIYQTPRYLVIGTGKKITLECSQTMGHDKMYWYQQDPGMELHLIHYSYGVNSTEKGDLSSESTVSRIRTEHFPLTLESARPSHTSQYLCASSGYSPENEQFFGPGTRLTVL.

This clonotype was detected only a few times. CDR3 nucleotides: TGTGCCAGTAGTTGGACTAGCGGGAACAATGAGCAGTTCTTC. Encoded protein: CASSWTSGNNEQFF. The V gene is TRBV19, the J gene TRBJ2-1; 12 bases align to TRBD2. The CDR3 runs to 14 residues. Germline V lookup: CDR1 LNHDA, CDR2 SQIVND (reference sequence). V gave up 5 bases and J gave up 5 bases; unmatched junction bases: 1.

Worth noting for this clonotype: The junction shows a germline mismatch at one end, possibly a read error. The chain employs TRBV6-2 or TRBV6-3 and TRBJ2-1; 9 bases are a match to TRBD2. In germline, CDR1 is MNHEY, CDR2 SVGEGT. The CDR3 length is 18 residues. CDR3 in DNA: TGTGCCAGCAGTTACTGGGCGACTAGCGGTAACTCCTACAATGAGCAGCTCTTC. Residues: CASSYWATSGNSYNEQLF.